Listed below are T cell receptor beta chains from one sample, sequenced in a study of blood T cell repertoires in COVID-19. Sequencing used immunoSEQ multiplex PCR; TCRdb keeps in-frame clones, though not all of them. The sample lists around 130,000 clones, around nine tenths occurring once. The sequencing sample was made of peripheral blood. These receptor sequences come from a human donor in a cohort sampled during active COVID-19. Each CDR3 is given with its conserved first and last residue. Each record gives: J gene, clone size, D gene, V gene, CDR3 DNA, CDR3 protein. A D gene is named only where the DNA matches it firmly. Size tells how often a clone was seen (once, few, many) or the class of an expanded clone, and some rows leave it out.

>TRBJ2-7|NA|TRBD1|TRBV18
TGTGCCAGCTCACCGCGACAGGGTTCCTACGAGCAGTACTTC
CASSPRQGSYEQYF
>TRBJ2-7|NA|TRBD2|TRBV15
TGTGCCACCAGCAGAGACCGGACTAGCGGGACTTACGAGCAGTACTTC
CATSRDRTSGTYEQYF
>TRBJ2-7|NA|TRBD1|TRBV19
TGTGCCAGTAGTCACGCGGGACAGGGATCCTACGAGCAGTACTTC
CASSHAGQGSYEQYF
>TRBJ1-6|NA|NA|TRBV7-2
TGTGCCAGCAGCCTAGGGAGTTCCTCCTATAATTCACCCCTCCACTTT
CASSLGSSSYNSPLHF
>TRBJ2-4|NA|NA|TRBV7-9
TGTGCCAGCAGCCCCGAAAGCGCCAAAAACATTCAGTACTTC
CASSPESAKNIQYF
>TRBJ1-5|NA|NA|TRBV6-5
TGTGCCAGCGGGCCTGATCGCAATCAGCCCCAGCATTTT
CASGPDRNQPQHF
>TRBJ1-1|few|TRBD1|TRBV19
TGTGCCAGTAGCCCGGGACAGCTTGAAGCTTTCTTT
CASSPGQLEAFF
>TRBJ2-2|NA|TRBD2|TRBV4-2
TGTGCCAGCAGCCAAGGCGGGAGGGCCACCGGGGAGCTGTTTTTT
CASSQGGRATGELFF
>TRBJ1-1|NA|NA|TRBV28
TGTGCCAGCAGCAATCCTACAGGGACCTTAAGTTTTATGAACACTGAAGCTTTCTTT
CASSNPTGTLSFMNTEAFF
>TRBJ1-6|NA|NA|TRBV18
TGTGCCAGCTCACCAGGGAGGGATTCACCCCTCCACTTT
CASSPGRDSPLHF
>TRBJ2-7|NA|NA|TRBV5-8
TGTGCCAGCAGCTTGGTACAGGGCTACGAGCAGTACTTC
CASSLVQGYEQYF
>TRBJ2-7|NA|NA|TRBV5-6
TGTGCCAGCAGCAGAACAGGTGTCTACGAGCAGTACTTC
CASSRTGVYEQYF
>TRBJ2-1|NA|NA|TRBV3-1/TRBV3-2
TGTGCCAGCAGCCTCGGGAGTTACTCCTACAATGAGCAGTTCTTC
CASSLGSYSYNEQFF
>TRBJ2-7|few|TRBD2|TRBV30
TGTGCCTGGAGTGACCCCTTCGGACAGGGATCTAGCGGGAGAGACGAGCAGTACTTC
CAWSDPFGQGSSGRDEQYF
>TRBJ2-7|NA|TRBD1|TRBV28
TGTGCCAGCAGGACAGGGGGACTCAGCTCCTACGAGCAGTACTTC
CASRTGGLSSYEQYF
>TRBJ2-1|NA|TRBD1|TRBV6-6
TGTGCCAGCAGTCCACCAGCCCCGGGACAGGGTATCAATGAGCAGTTCTTC
CASSPPAPGQGINEQFF
>TRBJ1-1|NA|TRBD1|TRBV10-3
TGTGCCATCAGTGACCCGGGACAGCCGAGCACTGAAGCTTTCTTT
CAISDPGQPSTEAFF
>TRBJ1-5|NA|NA|TRBV5-1
TGCGCCAGCAGCTTCCGGGGGGCAAGCAATCAGCCCCAGCATTTT
CASSFRGASNQPQHF
>TRBJ2-3|NA|TRBD2|TRBV2
TGTGCCAGCAGGCAAGGGATAGCGGGAGAGGTCATGGATACGCAGTATTTT
CASRQGIAGEVMDTQYF
>TRBJ2-3|NA|NA|TRBV27
TGTGCCAGCAGTTTAACAGGTTGGACAAGCACAGATACGCAGTATTTT
CASSLTGWTSTDTQYF
>TRBJ2-3|NA|TRBD2|TRBV28
TGTGCCAGCAGTTTGGCTAGCGGGGCGGTGGGCACAGATACGCAGTATTTT
CASSLASGAVGTDTQYF
>TRBJ2-5|NA|TRBD2|TRBV5-4
TGTGCCAGCAGCAATCGATTGGGACTAGCTTCAATAGAGACCCAGTACTTC
CASSNRLGLASIETQYF
>TRBJ2-4|NA|NA|TRBV19
TGTGCCAGTAGTCCCCGGGGGGCAAAGGCCAAAAACATTCAGTACTTC
CASSPRGAKAKNIQYF
>TRBJ1-2|few|TRBD1|TRBV5-1
TGCGCCAGCAGCCCGGGACAGAGAATTAACTATGGCTACACCTTC
CASSPGQRINYGYTF
>TRBJ1-1|NA|NA|TRBV5-1
TGCGCCAGCAGCTTGGGTTCCTATACAGGAACTTGGACTGAAGCTTTCTTT
CASSLGSYTGTWTEAFF
>TRBJ1-1|NA|NA|TRBV7-6
TGTGCCAGCAGCCCGCTCGGGCGGGGAAATACTGAAGCTTTCTTT
CASSPLGRGNTEAFF
>TRBJ2-1|NA|NA|TRBV27
TGTGCCAGCAGTCGCCCGGGGGGCCTTTTGAATGAGCAGTTCTTC
CASSRPGGLLNEQFF
>TRBJ2-2|once|TRBD1|TRBV19
TGTGCCAGTAGTAGTGACAGGGGGCAGGCCGGGGAGCTGTTTTTT
CASSSDRGQAGELFF
>TRBJ1-2|once|NA|TRBV5-1
TGCGCCAGCAGCTTGGTCACCGGGTCCAAAGAAGGTGGCTACACCTTC
CASSLVTGSKEGGYTF
>TRBJ1-2|NA|NA|TRBV2
TGTGCCAGCACGGGGGGTAATGGCTACACCTTC
CASTGGNGYTF
>TRBJ2-7|NA|NA|TRBV15
TGTGCCACCAGCAGAGATTGGAGGGTCCCCTACGAGCAGTACTTC
CATSRDWRVPYEQYF
>TRBJ1-4|once|NA|TRBV7-6
TGTGCCAGCAGCTTAGAAGGAGAGGGGGGGGATGAAAAACTGTTTTTT
CASSLEGEGGDEKLFF
>TRBJ2-2|NA|TRBD1|TRBV19
TGTGCCAGTAGGGGGACAGGGGACACCGGGGAGCTGTTTTTT
CASRGTGDTGELFF
>TRBJ2-3|NA|TRBD2|TRBV20-1
TGCAGTGCTAGTCCCCTTGGACTAGCGAGCACAGATACGCAGTATTTT
CSASPLGLASTDTQYF
>TRBJ2-3|NA|TRBD2|TRBV24-1
TGTGCCACCAGTGATTTCGCAAGCGGGAGGGCAGCAGATACGCAGTATTTT
CATSDFASGRAADTQYF
>TRBJ2-1|NA|NA|TRBV6-1
TGTGCCAGCAGTGATCGAACAGGGAACGGTGAGCAGTTCTTC
CASSDRTGNGEQFF
>TRBJ2-1|NA|TRBD2|TRBV28
TGTGCCAGCAGTTTTACGACTAGCCCCGATGAGCAGTTCTTC
CASSFTTSPDEQFF
>TRBJ2-2|NA|TRBD2|TRBV25-1
TGTGCCAGCAGTGAGGGAGCGGGAGGGCTCGGAGACACCGGGGAGCTGTTTTTT
CASSEGAGGLGDTGELFF
>TRBJ2-3|NA|NA|TRBV7-2
TGTGCCAGCAGCTTAGGGGTGGGGGGGCCTAATACAGATACGCAGTATTTT
CASSLGVGGPNTDTQYF
>TRBJ2-1|NA|TRBD1|TRBV7-9
TGTGCCAGCATCAAAAAGGGACAGGGGGCGGGAAATGAGCAGTTCTTC
CASIKKGQGAGNEQFF
>TRBJ2-1|NA|TRBD2|TRBV7-2
TGTGCCAGCAGCTTCCGGCTAGCGGCCAACAATGAGCAGTTCTTC
CASSFRLAANNEQFF
>TRBJ2-4|NA|NA|TRBV2
TGTGCCAGCAGAGCCTCCGCGGGGGCGCAGAGAAACATTCAGTACTTC
CASRASAGAQRNIQYF